This passage covers 21 T cell receptor beta chains from one sample sequenced in a study of T cells in Graves' hyperthyroidism and ophthalmopathy. Regions amplified from RNA transcripts were the TCR beta CDR3 regions. First-round RT-PCR with HTBI primers amplified the TCR CDR3 region. A single record per CDR3 protein comes from TCRdb applying MiXCR to the multiplex PCR reads. The data show a few hundred thousand distinct CDR3 sequences, approximately 15% seen once. What was sequenced was blood. These receptors were taken from a woman under 40 with Graves' hyperthyroidism that later progressed to Graves' ophthalmopathy.

This clonotype was seen many times. The CDR3 here is CASSKQSNTEAFF. CDR3 nucleotide sequence: TGTGCCAGCAGCAAACAGTCGAACACTGAAGCTTTCTTT. The chain carries TRBV7-3 and TRBJ1-1, with D hard to call. This CDR3 comprises 13 residues. Germline-derived CDR1 and CDR2 are SGHTA and FQGTGA. V was pared by 5 bases and J by 1 base, with 8 bases between.

The table lists this clonotype with many counts. The chain combines TRBV10-3 with TRBJ1-5; weak D call: TRBD1 (6 bases). The CDR3 loop spans 16 amino acids. Germline V CDR1 and CDR2: ENHRY, SYGVKD. Trimming removed 3 bases at V and 1 base at J, with 13 bases between. The CDR3 region is CAISDPRGGSNQPQHF. The CDR3 DNA reads TGTGCCATCAGTGACCCTCGGGGGGGCAGCAATCAGCCCCAGCATTTT.

This clonotype occurred many times. This chain uses TRBV2 with TRBJ2-1; D uncertain. Trimming shortened V by 6 bases and J by 4 bases, and 7 bases separated the two germline ends. CDR1 is SNHLY, CDR2 FYNNEI, per germline. The CDR3 runs to 12 residues. Here the CDR3 reads CASRDLYNEQFF. The CDR3 DNA follows: TGTGCCAGCAGGGACCTTTACAATGAGCAGTTCTTC.

This clonotype was recorded many times. This chain uses TRBV19 with TRBJ2-7; D uncertain. This CDR3 is 14 amino acids long. Germline lookup yields CDR1 LNHDA and CDR2 SQIVND (reference sequence). V lost 3 bases and J lost 5, with 14 bases in between. The CDR3 region has the DNA TGTGCCAGTAGTATGGCCCCGTTCTCGGACGAGCAGTACTTC. This gives the protein CASSMAPFSDEQYF. Full variable domain (rest looked up from reference TRBV19 and TRBJ2-7): DGGITQSPKYLFRKEGQNVTLSCEQNLNHDAMYWYRQDPGQGLRLIYYSQIVNDFQKGDIAEGYSVSREKKESFPLTVTSAQKNPTAFYLCASSMAPFSDEQYFGPGTRLTVT.

This clonotype was detected ten times or more. CDR3 nucleotide sequence: TGTGCCAGCAGTTCTGGAGCGGGATACAATGAGCAGTTCTTC. Its protein product is CASSSGAGYNEQFF. The gene calls are TRBV27 and TRBJ2-1, with TRBD2 matching 7 bases. This CDR3 is built from 14 residues. The germline gives CDR1 MNHEY, CDR2 SMNVEV (reference sequence). V lost 4 bases, J lost 4 bases, and 4 bases stayed unmatched.

The chain links TRBV7-2 to TRBJ2-3; TRBD1 matches at 7 bases. The CDR3 is 16 residues long. V dropped 4 bases and J dropped 2; count of bases not matched to a gene: 9. The germline gives CDR1 SGHTA, CDR2 FQGNSA. The CDR3 loop reads CASSSQFGTDTDTQYF. The DNA of the CDR3 is TGTGCCAGCAGCTCCCAATTTGGGACAGACACAGATACGCAGTATTTT.

This clonotype showed up many times. A junction boundary mismatches the germline segment, possibly from a read error. The J gene is TRBJ2-7, the V gene TRBV6-2 or TRBV6-3; TRBD2 agrees at 14 bases. The CDR3 is 16 residues long. Per the germline V gene, CDR1 is MNHEY and CDR2 is SVGEGT. Written as DNA, the CDR3 is TGTGCCAGCAGATACTCGGGACTAGCGGGAGACTACGAGCAGTACTTC. As protein: CASRYSGLAGDYEQYF.

This clonotype was seen repeatedly, ten times or more. V is TRBV2 and J is TRBJ1-2; D not resolved. The CDR3 sequence is 12 residues long. Per the germline V gene, CDR1 is SNHLY and CDR2 is FYNNEI. V lost 0 bases and J 7 bases, leaving 6 bases between the germline ends. The CDR3 spells CASSEATVGYTF. The CDR3 nucleotides read TGTGCCAGCAGTGAAGCAACGGTTGGCTACACCTTC.

This clonotype was seen ten or more times. This chain uses TRBV6-1 with TRBJ1-1; D may be TRBD1 (6 bases). Germline V CDR1 and CDR2: MNHNS, SASEGT. The CDR3 runs 15 residues. The ends were cut back, 4 bases at V and 0 bases at J, with 12 bases in the middle. CDR3 region: CASSAADSMNTEAFF. The CDR3 DNA reads as TGTGCCAGCAGTGCTGCGGACAGCATGAACACTGAAGCTTTCTTT.

For this clonotype: A read error may explain this, as a much larger clone is one base away. The J gene is TRBJ2-1, the V gene TRBV9, with a weak D call TRBD2 (5 bases). The germline V gene has CDR1 SGDLS and CDR2 YYNGEE. V was trimmed by 6 bases and J by 10 bases, leaving 20 bases between them. There are 14 residues in the CDR3. CDR3 protein: CASNQWLEGLEQFF. The CDR3 nucleotides read TGTGCCAGCAACCAATGGCTAGAGGGTCTAGAGCAGTTCTTC.

This clonotype was found a few times. The chain couples TRBV11-3 to TRBJ1-6; unclear D gene. Germline CDR1 and CDR2: SGHNT and YENEEA. This CDR3 contains 13 residues. The V and J ends lost 3 bases and 8 bases respectively, with 8 bases between them. CDR3 bases: TGTGCCAGCAGCTTTCTTTCCGATTCACCCCTCCACTTT. Translated: CASSFLSDSPLHF.

This clonotype was recorded only once. Possible read error: a much larger clone is one base away. It is likely a read error, because the conserved phenylalanine at the end of the CDR3 is missing. This chain uses TRBV19 with TRBJ2-3; D may be TRBD2 (6 bases). V lost 7 bases and J 2 bases, leaving 19 bases between the germline ends. CDR1 is LNHDA, CDR2 SQIVND, per germline (reference sequence). This CDR3 is 16 amino acids long. CDR3: CASTGSFGGVTDTQYV. CDR3 sequence (DNA): TGTGCCAGTACAGGCTCATTCGGCGGGGTCACAGATACGCAGTATGTT.

In its sample, this clonotype was seen many times. The V and J genes are TRBV2 and TRBJ1-6; D is uncertain. The CDR3 length is 15 residues. Trimming took 6 bases from V and 0 from J, leaving 9 bases between them. Germline CDR1 SNHLY, CDR2 FYNNEI. CDR3 DNA: TGTGCCAGCAGACTCACGAGCTCCTATAATTCACCCCTCCACTTT. Translation: CASRLTSSYNSPLHF.

This clonotype has a count of ten or more. CDR3 residues: CASRGRVSFSGANVLTF. The CDR3 DNA follows: TGTGCCAGTAGGGGCCGGGTCTCTTTCTCTGGGGCCAACGTCCTGACTTTC. The rearrangement links TRBV19 to TRBJ2-6; D gene ambiguous. The germline V gene has CDR1 LNHDA and CDR2 SQIVND (reference sequence). CDR3 length equals 17 residues. V dropped 6 bases and J dropped 0 bases, with 15 bases sitting between them.

J is TRBJ2-2 and V is TRBV19, with 8 bases identical to TRBD2. CDR3 length equals 14 residues. J lost 10 bases, V lost 3 bases, and 7 bases had no gene match. Germline CDR1 and CDR2: LNHDA and SQIVND (reference sequence). The CDR3 is CASSISGGKEELFF. In DNA form, the CDR3 reads TGTGCCAGTAGTATTTCGGGGGGGAAAGAGGAGCTGTTTTTT.

This clonotype was detected ten times or more. The chain couples TRBV7-3 to TRBJ1-4; perhaps TRBD1 as D (6 bases). This CDR3 is built from 19 residues. Germline assignment: CDR1 SGHTA and CDR2 FQGTGA. V was pared by 2 bases and J by 4 bases, with 23 bases between. The CDR3 nucleotides are TGTGCCAGCAGCTTAGTCCACCTCGGGCGGGGGCCTCTTAATGAAAAACTGTTTTTT. Protein: CASSLVHLGRGPLNEKLFF.

This clonotype has just a few counts. CDR3 bases: TGTGCCTGGAGAAACAGAGGATACCAAGAGACCCAGTACTTC. Translation: CAWRNRGYQETQYF. V usage is TRBV30 and J usage is TRBJ2-5; D gene unclear. Germline V CDR1 and CDR2: GTSNPN, SVGIG (reference sequence). This CDR3 is 14 amino acids long. Trimming took 3 bases from V and 0 from J, leaving 11 bases between them.

V usage is TRBV30 and J usage is TRBJ2-5, with a weak D call TRBD1 (6 bases). V lost 2 bases to trimming and J lost 1 base, with 8 bases between them. Germline loops: CDR1 GTSNPN, CDR2 SVGIG (reference sequence). CDR3 length equals 13 residues. CDR3 loop: CAWSRDTQETQYF. The CDR3 nucleotides are TGTGCCTGGAGTCGGGACACCCAAGAGACCCAGTACTTC. Full variable domain (rest looked up from reference TRBV30 and TRBJ2-5): SQTIHQWPATLVQPVGSPLSLECTVEGTSNPNLYWYRQAAGRGLQLLFYSVGIGQISSEVPQNLSASRPQDRQFILSSKKLLLSDSGFYLCAWSRDTQETQYFGPGTRLLVL.

This clonotype has just a few counts. A read error may be the cause here, since a much bigger clone is one base away. The V call is TRBV2, the J call TRBJ2-7, with unresolved D. Germline V gene sequence: CDR1 SNHLY, CDR2 FYNNEI. The CDR3 contains 15 residues. CDR3 in amino acids: CVSSEGPLRSYEQYF. The CDR3 DNA follows: TGTGTCAGCAGTGAAGGTCCCCTAAGGAGCTACGAGCAGTACTTC.

This clonotype was seen more than once but under ten times. This rearrangement joins TRBV5-6 to TRBJ1-2; 9 nucleotides match TRBD1. The CDR3 spans 20 residues. The germline gives CDR1 SGHDT, CDR2 YYEEEE. With 7 bases clipped from V and 5 bases from J, the junction kept 27 bases outside the gene matches. CDR3 in DNA: TGTGCCAGCGAGGAAATCTCCGGCAAGACAGGGGGATCGACCCCATATGGCTACACCTTC. Amino acids: CASEEISGKTGGSTPYGYTF.

With respect to this clonotype: The conserved final phenylalanine or tryptophan is absent from the CDR3, which likely points to a read error. The rearrangement joins TRBV6-1 to TRBJ2-7, with D perhaps given as TRBD1 or TRBD2 (5 bases each). V lost 7 bases and J 3 bases, leaving 16 bases between the germline ends. CDR1 MNHNS and CDR2 SASEGT come from the germline V gene. The CDR3 is 14 amino acids. The CDR3 loop reads CASNLIGDGYEQYL. The DNA of the CDR3 is TGTGCCAGCAACCTTATCGGGGACGGCTACGAGCAGTACCTC.